The sequence of this TCR beta chain was determined in a study of blood T cell repertoires in COVID-19. Background on the study: The United States, Italy and Spain provided the acute and convalescent COVID-19 samples. The analysed material was cDNA or gDNA that came from T cells, B-cell-depleted T cells, or PBMCs.

Original processing notes: How many nucleated cells were present was estimated from reference gene primer amplification. Assay: immunoSEQ multiplex PCR; the TCRdb copy retains only in-frame clones and omits some. V and J calls and clone size are given by that table; D and trimming were obtained from the DNA. The table has roughly 20,000 clones, roughly 93% seen once; the top ten hold 5% to 7%. Germline-derived CDR1 and CDR2 are MDHEN and SYDVKM. This CDR3 comprises 13 residues. V lost 2 bases and J 4 bases, leaving 8 bases between the germline ends. In this sample, this clone turned up once. The receptor's source is a human donor in a cohort sampled during active COVID-19. The material sequenced was peripheral blood. The chain combines TRBV28 with TRBJ1-1; no definite D call. Written as DNA, the CDR3 is TGTGCCAGCAGTTTAGGCCAGGTCACTGAAGCTTTCTTT. The encoded protein is CASSLGQVTEAFF. The whole variable domain, remainder taken from reference TRBV28 and TRBJ1-1, is DVKVTQSSRYLVKRTGEKVFLECVQDMDHENMFWYRQDPGLGLRLIYFSYDVKMKEKGDIPEGYSVSREKKERFSLILESASTNQTSMYLCASSLGQVTEAFFGQGTRLTVV.